A selection of T cell receptor beta chains follows, all from one sample in a study of blood T cell repertoires in COVID-19. Method: immunoSEQ multiplex PCR; TCRdb's copy keeps in-frame clones and lacks some. The sample shows some 330,000 clones, approximately 89% of them seen only once. Sequenced material: PBMCs or T cells enriched from blood (not recorded which). The receptors derive from a man aged 25-45 years who had recovered from COVID-19. CDR3s include the opening cysteine and the closing phenylalanine or tryptophan. Each record gives: V gene, J gene, clone size, CDR3 protein. A clone size is listed for some rows: how often the clone was seen (once, few, many), or a class if it is expanded.

V: TRBV28
J: TRBJ2-3
size: few
CDR3: CASSIRTGMGTDTQYF

V: TRBV28
J: TRBJ1-1
size: NA
CDR3: CASSLRVVGTEAFF

V: TRBV19
J: TRBJ1-4
size: NA
CDR3: CASSTTGVDEKLFF

V: TRBV6-5
J: TRBJ1-2
size: NA
CDR3: CASSYSWGPYGYTF

V: TRBV11-2
J: TRBJ1-5
size: NA
CDR3: CASSLGAGNQPQHF

V: TRBV18
J: TRBJ1-2
size: once
CDR3: CASSPNEFIGYTF

V: TRBV11-3
J: TRBJ2-7
size: few
CDR3: CASSLSGGYEQYF

V: TRBV29-1
J: TRBJ2-3
size: NA
CDR3: CSGEGGKGTDTQYF

V: TRBV5-6
J: TRBJ2-7
size: NA
CDR3: CASSLDRGAYEQYF

V: TRBV10-1
J: TRBJ2-5
size: once
CDR3: CASSATISQETQYF

V: TRBV6-1
J: TRBJ1-4
size: NA
CDR3: CASSEHINEKLFF

V: TRBV11-1
J: TRBJ2-3
size: once
CDR3: CASSPLSGGLTDTQYF

V: TRBV9
J: TRBJ1-6
size: NA
CDR3: CASSVARGNSPLHF

V: TRBV14
J: TRBJ2-3
size: NA
CDR3: CASSQDSSGGFTDTQYF

V: TRBV2
J: TRBJ1-1
size: NA
CDR3: CASSEDRVSTEAFF

V: TRBV11-3
J: TRBJ1-5
size: NA
CDR3: CASSQITESPGGNQPQHF

V: TRBV10-2
J: TRBJ1-6
size: few
CDR3: CASSDTGTGPKPPNSPLHF

V: TRBV5-1
J: TRBJ2-3
size: once
CDR3: CASSWNPGTGGTSTDTQYF

V: TRBV5-1
J: TRBJ2-2
size: NA
CDR3: CASSLGRLAGTGELFF

V: TRBV2
J: TRBJ1-1
size: NA
CDR3: CASSVQGNTEAFF

V: TRBV5-5
J: TRBJ2-7
size: NA
CDR3: CASSLSWAFYEQYF

V: TRBV24-1
J: TRBJ2-7
size: few
CDR3: CATSDPGTSKVQQYF

V: TRBV21-1
J: TRBJ2-2
size: NA
CDR3: CASSKEDPSGGLTEETGELFF

V: TRBV4-2
J: TRBJ1-1
size: NA
CDR3: CASSQDGTGVREAFF

V: TRBV11-2
J: TRBJ2-3
size: NA
CDR3: CASSRTSGGPTDTQYF

V: TRBV30
J: TRBJ1-5
size: NA
CDR3: CAWSVRGVSAQHF

V: TRBV6-5
J: TRBJ1-1
size: NA
CDR3: CASSPQTLATEAFF

V: TRBV5-1
J: TRBJ1-4
size: NA
CDR3: CASSPGGKLFF

V: TRBV5-6
J: TRBJ1-2
size: NA
CDR3: CASSFPSNYGYTF

V: TRBV29-1
J: TRBJ2-7
size: NA
CDR3: CSVDLGSTGYEQYF

V: TRBV19
J: TRBJ2-5
size: NA
CDR3: CASSGDEETQYF

V: TRBV12-3/TRBV12-4
J: TRBJ2-7
size: NA
CDR3: CASSLQRSYEQYF

V: TRBV2
J: TRBJ2-5
size: NA
CDR3: CASSGQSIRETQYF

V: TRBV3-1/TRBV3-2
J: TRBJ2-1
size: NA
CDR3: CASSQFTGGSYNEQFF

V: TRBV6-5
J: TRBJ2-2
size: once
CDR3: CASSYLTGANTGELFF

V: TRBV6-1
J: TRBJ1-4
size: once
CDR3: CASSERGVTGLGEKLFF

V: TRBV10-1
J: TRBJ2-2
size: NA
CDR3: CASSDREAYIGELFF

V: TRBV6-5
J: TRBJ2-5
size: once
CDR3: CASSIGQGKQETQYF

V: TRBV19
J: TRBJ2-2
size: NA
CDR3: CASSIGLANTGELFF

V: TRBV14
J: TRBJ2-1
size: NA
CDR3: CASSRTGGSSYNEQFF

V: TRBV27
J: TRBJ2-3
size: NA
CDR3: CASNKPGGSTDTQYF

V: TRBV15
J: TRBJ2-3
size: once
CDR3: CATSRDGTVQRGDTQYF

V: TRBV27
J: TRBJ1-2
size: few
CDR3: CASSLSGQLKGGYTF